This TCR beta chain is drawn from a study of blood T cell repertoires in COVID-19. V lost 5 bases, J lost 0 bases, and 6 bases stayed unmatched. The CDR3 covers 15 residues. Germline V CDR1 and CDR2: SGHVS, FQNEAQ. Only in-frame clones appear in the TCRdb table, and some are missing; sequencing was by immunoSEQ multiplex PCR. The data hold approximately 360,000 clones, with about 89% observed a single time. Adults between roughly 18 and 100 years of age took part from fewer than 30 US areas. This chain links TRBV7-8 with TRBJ1-2; 7 positions match TRBD1. This TCR was recovered from a man in his forties in a cohort exposed to, infected with or recovered from COVID-19 (not recorded which). Specimen: PBMCs or T cells enriched from blood (not recorded which). CDR3 protein: CASSLPGTANYGYTF. The DNA for the CDR3 is TGTGCCAGCAGCCTACCCGGGACAGCTAACTATGGCTACACCTTC.